These T cell receptor beta chains were read from a single sample in a study of post-analysis software for immune sequencing data. TCRdb re-analysed the PCR reads in MiXCR, keeping a single row per CDR3 protein. The data hold about half a million distinct CDR3 sequences, with 34% observed a single time. Specimen: blood. Source of these receptors: a girl aged 2-17 years with multiple sclerosis. CDR3s include the opening cysteine and the closing phenylalanine or tryptophan. The D gene is left open where the match is weak. Not every row has a clone size; where given, it reads once, few, many or a size class.

CDR3	DNA	size	V	D	J
CSAFPGTSVEETQYF	TGCAGTGCTTTCCCGGGGACTAGCGTGGAGGAGACCCAGTACTTC	.	TRBV20-1	TRBD2	TRBJ2-5
CASSSGVSGESYNEQFF	TGTGCCAGCAGCTCAGGAGTTAGCGGGGAGTCCTACAATGAGCAGTTCTTC	.	TRBV11-2	TRBD2	TRBJ2-1
CASSQTSVATDTQYF	TGCGCCAGCAGCCAGACTAGCGTCGCCACAGATACGCAGTATTTT	.	TRBV5-1	TRBD2	TRBJ2-3
CATSSGPYNEQFF	TGTGCCACCAGCTCCGGACCCTACAATGAGCAGTTCTTC	.	TRBV15	.	TRBJ2-1
CASSLVALGFNYGYTF	TGTGCCAGCAGCTTAGTCGCATTAGGTTTTAACTATGGCTACACCTTC	.	TRBV7-2	.	TRBJ1-2
CASSQLGGDTQYF	TGTGCCAGCAGCCAACTCGGGGGAGATACGCAGTATTTT	few	TRBV3-1	.	TRBJ2-3
CASSYRIINYGYTF	TGTGCCAGCAGCTACAGGATCATTAACTATGGCTACACCTTC	few	TRBV12-3/TRBV12-4	.	TRBJ1-2
CSARDEGTAPSFLYGYTF	TGCAGTGCTAGAGATGAGGGGACAGCTCCGTCGTTTTTGTATGGCTACACCTTC	.	TRBV20-1	TRBD1	TRBJ1-2
CASSQGIAGGFRGTQYF	TGCGCCAGCAGCCAAGGGATAGCGGGAGGCTTCAGAGGGACCCAGTACTTC	.	TRBV4-1	TRBD2	TRBJ2-5
CATSRRFSATNEKLFF	TGTGCCACCAGCAGACGATTTTCGGCAACTAATGAAAAACTGTTTTTT	.	TRBV15	.	TRBJ1-4
CASSQVYRRDNGGNTEAFF	TGTGCCAGCAGCCAAGTTTACCGCCGGGACAATGGGGGAAACACTGAAGCTTTCTTT	few	TRBV3-1	.	TRBJ1-1
CSARAIQAVGYTF	TGCAGTGCTAGAGCAATTCAGGCGGTCGGCTACACCTTC	.	TRBV20-1	.	TRBJ1-2
CASSLSRQGVDGYTF	TGTGCCAGCAGCCTCTCTCGACAGGGTGTCGATGGCTACACCTTC	.	TRBV3-1	TRBD1	TRBJ1-2
CVSSPRGRVEPSLAKNIQYF	TGTGTCAGCAGCCCTCGCGGACGAGTCGAACCCTCTTTGGCCAAAAACATTCAGTACTTC	.	TRBV9	.	TRBJ2-4
CASSLWEGGEETQYF	TGTGCCAGCAGTTTATGGGAAGGCGGGGAAGAGACCCAGTACTTC	.	TRBV12-3/TRBV12-4	.	TRBJ2-5
CASSQVAASGANVLTF	TGCGCCAGCAGCCAAGTGGCAGCCTCTGGGGCCAACGTCCTGACTTTC	.	TRBV4-1	.	TRBJ2-6
CASSQNRVPTQYF	TGTGCCAGCAGCCAGAACAGGGTCCCTACGCAGTATTTT	.	TRBV3-1	.	TRBJ2-3
CASSGGQSSYNEQFF	TGCGCCAGCAGCGGGGGACAGAGCTCCTACAATGAGCAGTTCTTC	.	TRBV5-1	TRBD1	TRBJ2-1
CASSVTGSLDTEAFF	TGTGCCAGCAGCGTGACAGGGTCGTTAGACACTGAAGCTTTCTTT	.	TRBV9	TRBD1	TRBJ1-1
CASTRVGQGALSDTQYF	TGTGCCAGCACCCGGGTTGGACAGGGGGCCCTTTCGGATACGCAGTATTTT	.	TRBV2	TRBD1	TRBJ2-3
CASSSDDNEQFF	TGTGCTAGCAGCTCGGATGACAATGAGCAGTTCTTC	few	TRBV7-7	.	TRBJ2-1
CASSPDTMIPGELFF	TGCGCCAGCAGCCCGGACACTATGATCCCCGGGGAGCTGTTTTTT	few	TRBV5-1	.	TRBJ2-2
CSAKDGNTGELFF	TGCAGTGCTAAGGACGGAAACACCGGGGAGCTGTTTTTT	.	TRBV20-1	.	TRBJ2-2
CASSRGEHQETQYF	TGTGCCAGCAGCCGCGGGGAACACCAAGAGACCCAGTACTTC	.	TRBV11-3	.	TRBJ2-5
CASSVYRTDTQYF	TGTGCCAGTAGTGTATACCGCACAGATACGCAGTATTTT	.	TRBV19	.	TRBJ2-3
CATSSTSLGQFEGYTF	TGTGCCACCAGCAGCACCTCTCTGGGACAGTTTGAGGGCTACACCTTC	few	TRBV15	TRBD1	TRBJ1-2
CASSLVARLARDEQFF	TGTGCCAGCAGCTTAGTAGCTAGGTTGGCCCGGGATGAGCAGTTCTTC	few	TRBV7-9	.	TRBJ2-1
CASSLGLAGGRLPYF	TGTGCCAGCAGCTTGGGGCTAGCGGGGGGAAGGTTGCCGTACTTC	.	TRBV5-5	TRBD2	TRBJ2-7
CASSLDRRWGKGTEAFF	TGTGCCAGCAGCTTAGATCGTAGGTGGGGGAAAGGCACTGAAGCTTTCTTT	.	TRBV11-2	.	TRBJ1-1
CSVGSSAFYGYTF	TGCAGCGTTGGCTCGTCGGCCTTCTATGGCTACACCTTC	.	TRBV29-1	.	TRBJ1-2
CSARDIAGFTF	TGCAGTGCTAGAGATATTGCAGGGTTCACCTTC	many	TRBV20-1	.	TRBJ1-2
CAGSLEPGLADTQYF	TGCGCCGGCAGCTTGGAGCCGGGCCTGGCAGATACGCAGTATTTT	once	TRBV5-1	.	TRBJ2-3
CASSYYRARANTEAFF	TGTGCCAGCAGTTACTACCGTGCCAGGGCGAACACTGAAGCTTTCTTT	few	TRBV6-5	.	TRBJ1-1
CANLQDTFSGNTIYF	TGTGCCAACTTACAGGACACCTTCTCTGGAAACACCATATATTTT	.	TRBV6-1	.	TRBJ1-3
CASSEEGLGQGFTEAFF	TGTGCCAGCAGTGAAGAAGGGTTGGGACAGGGATTCACTGAAGCTTTCTTT	.	TRBV25-1	TRBD1	TRBJ1-1
CSAKGREGQPQHF	TGCAGTGCTAAGGGGAGGGAAGGTCAGCCCCAGCATTTT	.	TRBV20-1	.	TRBJ1-5
CASSLWGGTSEQFF	TGCGCCAGCAGCTTGTGGGGGGGAACCTCGGAGCAGTTCTTC	.	TRBV5-1	TRBD2	TRBJ2-1
CASSLAQGVSGTEAFF	TGTGCCAGCAGCTTAGCGCAGGGGGTTTCGGGCACTGAAGCTTTCTTT	.	TRBV7-9	TRBD1	TRBJ1-1
CAIGTGGDNSNQPQHF	TGTGCCATCGGGACAGGGGGTGATAATAGCAATCAGCCCCAGCATTTT	few	TRBV10-3	TRBD1	TRBJ1-5
CASSQAPGTGETQYF	TGCGCCAGCAGCCAAGCCCCCGGGACAGGAGAGACCCAGTACTTC	.	TRBV4-1	TRBD1	TRBJ2-5
CSARDGTSGAETQYF	TGCAGTGCTAGAGACGGGACTAGCGGGGCAGAGACCCAGTACTTC	.	TRBV20-1	TRBD2	TRBJ2-5
CASMGVGAETQYF	TGTGCCAGCATGGGGGTGGGGGCAGAGACCCAGTACTTC	.	TRBV6-6	.	TRBJ2-5
CASSLDGNPSYEQYF	TGCGCCAGCAGCTTGGATGGGAATCCCTCCTACGAGCAGTACTTC	.	TRBV5-1	.	TRBJ2-7
CASAPRGGTLSYNEQFF	TGTGCCAGCGCACCGAGGGGGGGGACCCTCTCCTACAATGAGCAGTTCTTC	.	TRBV6-1	.	TRBJ2-1
CASSLEPGQETQYF	TGTGCCAGCAGTTTAGAGCCGGGGCAAGAGACCCAGTACTTC	many	TRBV5-1	.	TRBJ2-5
CASLTRGGRETQYF	TGTGCCAGCCTGACCAGGGGTGGTCGAGAGACCCAGTACTTC	.	TRBV2	.	TRBJ2-5
CASSPPPASGGHSGADVLTF	TGTGCCAGCAGCCCGCCCCCCGCTAGCGGGGGACACTCTGGGGCCGACGTCCTGACTTTC	.	TRBV27	TRBD2	TRBJ2-6
CAISNGHSQETQYF	TGTGCCATCAGTAATGGCCATTCCCAAGAGACCCAGTACTTC	many	TRBV10-3	.	TRBJ2-5
CASSRTRDFYGYTF	TGTGCCAGCAGCCGGACCCGAGATTTCTATGGCTACACCTTC	few	TRBV6-5	.	TRBJ1-2
CSASTSGGTGSYNEQFF	TGCAGTGCATCGACTAGCGGGGGGACCGGCTCCTACAATGAGCAGTTCTTC	few	TRBV20-1	TRBD2	TRBJ2-1
CASKLLAGAADTQYF	TGCGCCAGCAAGTTGCTAGCGGGAGCGGCAGATACGCAGTATTTT	few	TRBV5-1	TRBD2	TRBJ2-3
CASSVGQKNTGELFF	TGTGCCAGCTCAGTGGGACAGAAGAACACCGGGGAGCTGTTTTTT	.	TRBV18	TRBD1	TRBJ2-2
CASSLTSGGIWEQFF	TGTGCCAGCAGTTTGACTAGCGGGGGGATCTGGGAGCAGTTCTTC	.	TRBV28	TRBD2	TRBJ2-1
CASSIEFRSWWAEAFF	TGTGCCAGTAGTATAGAGTTCAGGTCCTGGTGGGCTGAAGCTTTCTTT	.	TRBV19	.	TRBJ1-1